This T cell receptor beta chain originates from a study of blood T cell repertoires in COVID-19. Study-level information: The samples span acute and convalescent COVID-19 from the United States, Italy and Spain.

Germline CDR1 SGHDN, CDR2 FVKESK. Trimming shortened V by 0 bases and J by 8 bases, and 13 bases separated the two germline ends. The CDR3 is 14 amino acids. Profiled with immunoSEQ multiplex PCR; TCRdb holds only in-frame clones, not every one. The profile shows under 300,000 clones, 65% to 90% of them singletons. The genes are TRBV14 and TRBJ1-2; D might be TRBD1 (5 bases). The receptor's source is an older woman with active or convalescent COVID-19. Material: peripheral blood. The chain's CDR3 is CASSQDQDIGGYTF. The CDR3 region has the DNA TGTGCCAGCAGCCAAGATCAGGACATCGGAGGCTACACCTTC. Full variable domain (rest looked up from reference TRBV14 and TRBJ1-2): EAGVTQFPSHSVIEKGQTVTLRCDPISGHDNLYWYRRVMGKEIKFLLHFVKESKQDESGMPNNRFLAERTGGTYSTLKVQPAELEDSGVYFCASSQDQDIGGYTFGSGTRLTVV.